Sequencing of this TCR beta chain was carried out in a study of tumor and adjacent non-tumor tissue in lung cancer. In the study overall: Patients comprised some eleven adenocarcinoma, 2 squamous cell carcinoma and 1 small cell lung cancer.

TCRbeta libraries were built with three rounds of nested PCR, modified from ARM-PCR. TCRdb processed the multiplex PCR reads anew with MiXCR; each CDR3 protein has one entry. This sample yields roughly 66,000 distinct CDR3 sequences, of which 55% to 85% are seen a single time; 28% belongs to the top ten. This CDR3 spans 16 amino acids. From germline, CDR1 is SGHNT and CDR2 YYREEE (reference sequence). The template was RNA from unsorted bulk tissue. This clonotype was seen more than once but under ten times. This sequence may be a read error, since a much larger clone differs from it by one base. The receptor's source is a man aged 55 to 70 with non-small cell lung cancer. This chain joins TRBV5-4 and TRBJ2-1, with 7 bases identical to TRBD2. The sample was lung tumor tissue. CDR3 DNA sequence: TGTGCCAACAGCGGGAACCGGGACTGGATCTACAATGAGCAGTTCTTC. Translating it yields CANSGNRDWIYNEQFF.